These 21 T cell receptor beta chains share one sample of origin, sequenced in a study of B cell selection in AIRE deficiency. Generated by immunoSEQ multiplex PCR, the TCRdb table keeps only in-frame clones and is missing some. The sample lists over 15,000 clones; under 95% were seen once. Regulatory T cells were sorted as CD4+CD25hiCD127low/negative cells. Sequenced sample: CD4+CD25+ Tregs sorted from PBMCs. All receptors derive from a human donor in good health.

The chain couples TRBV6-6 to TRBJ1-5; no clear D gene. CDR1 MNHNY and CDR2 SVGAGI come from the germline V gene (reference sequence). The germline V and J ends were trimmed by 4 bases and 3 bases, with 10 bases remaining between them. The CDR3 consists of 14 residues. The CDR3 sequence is CASSFPGSNQPQHF. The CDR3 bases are TGTGCCAGCAGTTTCCCGGGCTCCAATCAGCCCCAGCATTTT.

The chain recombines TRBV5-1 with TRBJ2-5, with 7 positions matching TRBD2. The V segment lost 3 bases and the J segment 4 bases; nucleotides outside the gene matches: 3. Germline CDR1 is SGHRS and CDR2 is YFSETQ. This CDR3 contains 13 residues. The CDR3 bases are TGCGCCAGCAGCTATGGGGGGGTAGAGACCCAGTACTTC. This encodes CASSYGGVETQYF.

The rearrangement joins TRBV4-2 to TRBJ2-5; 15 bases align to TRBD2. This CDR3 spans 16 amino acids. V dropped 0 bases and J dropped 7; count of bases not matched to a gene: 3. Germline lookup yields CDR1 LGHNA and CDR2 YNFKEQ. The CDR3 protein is CASSQETGLAGGTQYF. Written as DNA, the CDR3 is TGTGCCAGCAGCCAAGAAACGGGACTAGCGGGAGGGACCCAGTACTTC.

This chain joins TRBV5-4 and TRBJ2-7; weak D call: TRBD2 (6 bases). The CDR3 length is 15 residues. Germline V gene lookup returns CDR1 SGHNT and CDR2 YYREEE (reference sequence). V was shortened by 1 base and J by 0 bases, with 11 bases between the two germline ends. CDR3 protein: CASSLTEEGSYEQYF. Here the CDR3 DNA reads TGTGCCAGCAGCTTGACTGAGGAGGGCTCCTACGAGCAGTACTTC.

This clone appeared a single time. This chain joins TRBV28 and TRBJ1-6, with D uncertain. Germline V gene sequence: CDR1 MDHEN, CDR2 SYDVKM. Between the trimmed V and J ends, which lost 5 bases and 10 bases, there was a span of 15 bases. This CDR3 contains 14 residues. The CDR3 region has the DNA TGTGCCAGCAGTCCCGCCGGAAGTCGGTCACCCCTCCACTTT. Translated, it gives CASSPAGSRSPLHF.

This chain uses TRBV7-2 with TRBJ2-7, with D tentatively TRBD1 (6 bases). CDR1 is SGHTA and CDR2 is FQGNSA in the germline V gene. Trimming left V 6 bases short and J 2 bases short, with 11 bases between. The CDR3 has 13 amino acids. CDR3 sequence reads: CASSRQETYEQYF. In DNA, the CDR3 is TGTGCCAGCAGTCGACAGGAGACCTACGAGCAGTACTTC.

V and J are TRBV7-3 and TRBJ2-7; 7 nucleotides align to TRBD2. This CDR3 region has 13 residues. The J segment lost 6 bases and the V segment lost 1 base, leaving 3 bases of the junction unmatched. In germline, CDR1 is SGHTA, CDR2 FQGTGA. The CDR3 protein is CASSLSREGEQYF. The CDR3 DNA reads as TGTGCCAGCAGCTTAAGCAGGGAGGGCGAGCAGTACTTC.

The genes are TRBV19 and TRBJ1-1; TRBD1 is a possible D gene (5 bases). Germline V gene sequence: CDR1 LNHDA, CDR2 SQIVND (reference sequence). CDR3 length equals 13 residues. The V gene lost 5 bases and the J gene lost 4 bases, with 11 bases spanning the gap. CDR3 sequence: CASSLPRGTEAFF. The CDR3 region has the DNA TGTGCCAGTAGTCTACCAAGGGGCACTGAAGCTTTCTTT.

The chain's CDR3 is CASTKGGEENNSPLHF. For the CDR3, the DNA is TGTGCCAGCACCAAGGGGGGCGAGGAGAATAATTCACCCCTCCACTTT. The V gene is TRBV21-1, the J gene TRBJ1-6. TRBV21-1 is tagged as a pseudogene. This CDR3 region has 16 residues.

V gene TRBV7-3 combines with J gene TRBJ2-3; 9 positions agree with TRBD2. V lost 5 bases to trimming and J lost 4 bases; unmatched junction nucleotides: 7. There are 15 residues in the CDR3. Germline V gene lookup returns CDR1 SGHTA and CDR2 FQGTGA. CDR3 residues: CASSNSGSRADTQYF. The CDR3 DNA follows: TGTGCCAGCAGCAATAGCGGGAGTCGGGCAGATACGCAGTATTTT. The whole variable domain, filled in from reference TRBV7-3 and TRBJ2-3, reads GAGVSQTPSNKVTEKGKYVELRCDPISGHTALYWYRQSLGQGPEFLIYFQGTGAADDSGLPNDRFFAVRPEGSVSTLKIQRTERGDSAVYLCASSNSGSRADTQYFGPGTRLTVL.

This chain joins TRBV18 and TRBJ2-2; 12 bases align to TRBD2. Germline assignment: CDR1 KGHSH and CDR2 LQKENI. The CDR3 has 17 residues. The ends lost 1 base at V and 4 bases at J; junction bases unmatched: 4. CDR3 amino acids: CASSPRTSGVFTGELFF. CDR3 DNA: TGTGCCAGCTCACCACGGACTAGCGGGGTCTTCACCGGGGAGCTGTTTTTT.

This chain's CDR3 is CASSSWQGEEKLFF. The CDR3 nucleotides read TGTGCCAGCAGCTCTTGGCAGGGGGAAGAAAAACTGTTTTTT. The chain has TRBV6-5 and TRBJ1-4, with 7 bases identical to TRBD1. Germline CDR1 MNHEY, CDR2 SVGAGI. The CDR3 runs 14 residues. J was trimmed by 8 bases and V by 6 bases; bases with no gene match: 9.

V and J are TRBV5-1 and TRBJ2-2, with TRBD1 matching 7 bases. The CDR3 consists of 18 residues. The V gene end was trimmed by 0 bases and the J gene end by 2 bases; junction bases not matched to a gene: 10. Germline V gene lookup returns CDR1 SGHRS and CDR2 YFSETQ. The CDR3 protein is CASSLEYRGQTNTGELFF. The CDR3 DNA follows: TGCGCCAGCAGCTTGGAATACAGGGGTCAGACTAACACCGGGGAGCTGTTTTTT. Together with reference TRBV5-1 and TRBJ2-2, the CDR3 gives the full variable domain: KAGVTQTPRYLIKTRGQQVTLSCSPISGHRSVSWYQQTPGQGLQFLFEYFSETQRNKGNFPGRFSGRQFSNSRSEMNVSTLELGDSALYLCASSLEYRGQTNTGELFFGEGSRLTVL.

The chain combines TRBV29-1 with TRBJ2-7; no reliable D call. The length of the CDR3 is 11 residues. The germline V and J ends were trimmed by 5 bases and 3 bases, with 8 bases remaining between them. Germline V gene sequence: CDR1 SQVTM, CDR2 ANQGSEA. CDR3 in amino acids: CSVLSLYEQYF. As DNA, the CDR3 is TGCAGCGTTTTGTCCCTCTACGAGCAGTACTTC.

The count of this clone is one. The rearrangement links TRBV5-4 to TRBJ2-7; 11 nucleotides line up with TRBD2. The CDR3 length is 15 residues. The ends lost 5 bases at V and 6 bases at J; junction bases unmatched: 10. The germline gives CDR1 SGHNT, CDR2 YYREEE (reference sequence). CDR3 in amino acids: CASSPHLTSGSEQYF. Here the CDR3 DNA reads TGTGCCAGCAGTCCCCATCTTACTAGCGGGAGCGAGCAGTACTTC.

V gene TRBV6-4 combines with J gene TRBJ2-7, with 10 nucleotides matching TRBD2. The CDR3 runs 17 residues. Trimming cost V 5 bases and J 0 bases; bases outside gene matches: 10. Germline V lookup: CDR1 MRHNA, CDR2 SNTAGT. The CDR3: CASSLSGLADRSYEQYF. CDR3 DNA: TGTGCCAGCAGTCTATCAGGACTAGCGGACCGCTCCTACGAGCAGTACTTC.

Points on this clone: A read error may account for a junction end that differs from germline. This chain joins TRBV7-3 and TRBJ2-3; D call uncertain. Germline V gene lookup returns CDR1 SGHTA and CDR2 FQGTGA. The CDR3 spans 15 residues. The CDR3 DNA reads TGTGCCAGCAGCCTAACGCCGACTGCCACAGATACGCAGTATTTT. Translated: CASSLTPTATDTQYF.

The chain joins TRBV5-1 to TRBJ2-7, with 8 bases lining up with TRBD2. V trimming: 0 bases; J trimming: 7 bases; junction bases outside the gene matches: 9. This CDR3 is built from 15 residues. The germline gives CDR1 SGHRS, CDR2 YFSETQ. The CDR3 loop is CASSLGQWGGREQYF. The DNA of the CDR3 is TGCGCCAGCAGCTTGGGCCAGTGGGGCGGGAGGGAGCAGTACTTC.

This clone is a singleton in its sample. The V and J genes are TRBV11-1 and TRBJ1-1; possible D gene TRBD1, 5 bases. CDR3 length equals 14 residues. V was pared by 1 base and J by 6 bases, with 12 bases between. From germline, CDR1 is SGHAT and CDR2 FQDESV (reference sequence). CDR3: CASSLGLQVPEAFF. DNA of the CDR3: TGTGCCAGCAGCTTAGGATTACAGGTGCCTGAAGCTTTCTTT.

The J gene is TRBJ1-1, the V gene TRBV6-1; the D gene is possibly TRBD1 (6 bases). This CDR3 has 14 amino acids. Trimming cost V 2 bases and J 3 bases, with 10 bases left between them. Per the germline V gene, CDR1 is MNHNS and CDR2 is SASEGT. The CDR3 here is CASSELQGYTEAFF. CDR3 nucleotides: TGTGCCAGCAGTGAATTGCAGGGGTACACTGAAGCTTTCTTT.

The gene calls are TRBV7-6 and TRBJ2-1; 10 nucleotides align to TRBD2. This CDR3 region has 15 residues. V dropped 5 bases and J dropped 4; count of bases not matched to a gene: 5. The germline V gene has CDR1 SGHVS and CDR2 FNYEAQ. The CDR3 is CASSQREGPYNEQFF. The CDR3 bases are TGTGCCAGCAGCCAGCGGGAGGGCCCTTACAATGAGCAGTTCTTC.